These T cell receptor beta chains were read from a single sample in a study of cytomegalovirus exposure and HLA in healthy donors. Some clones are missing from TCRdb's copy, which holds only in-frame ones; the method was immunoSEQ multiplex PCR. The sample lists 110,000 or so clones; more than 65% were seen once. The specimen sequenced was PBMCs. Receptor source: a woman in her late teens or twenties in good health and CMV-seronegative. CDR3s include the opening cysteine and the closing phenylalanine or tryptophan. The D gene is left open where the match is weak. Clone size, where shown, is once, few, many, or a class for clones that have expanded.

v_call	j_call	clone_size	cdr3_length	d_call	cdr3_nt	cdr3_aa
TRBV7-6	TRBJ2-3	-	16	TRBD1	TGTGCCAGCAAGAAGGGGGCTCACTCTAGCACAGATACGCAGTATTTT	CASKKGAHSSTDTQYF
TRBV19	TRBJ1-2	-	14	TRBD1	TGTGCCAGTAGTACAGAGGGACAGCCTAATGGCTACACCTTC	CASSTEGQPNGYTF
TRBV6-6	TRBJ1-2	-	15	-	TGTGCCAGCAGTTACTCCGGGCAGGGGTCAGGAGGCTACACCTTC	CASSYSGQGSGGYTF
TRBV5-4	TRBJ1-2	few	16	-	TGTGCCAGCAGCTCCTTTTCCGGGTTAGCTAACTATGGCTACACCTTC	CASSSFSGLANYGYTF
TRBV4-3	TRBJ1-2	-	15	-	TGCGCCAGCAGCCAAGGTCGGCCAGAAGGAGGGGGCTACACCTTC	CASSQGRPEGGGYTF
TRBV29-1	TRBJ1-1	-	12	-	TGCAGCGTTGTTCCAGTGAACACTGAAGCTTTCTTT	CSVVPVNTEAFF
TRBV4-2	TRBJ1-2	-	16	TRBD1	TGTGCCAGCAGCCAAACTTCCGGGACAGGGGGCTATGGCTACACCTTC	CASSQTSGTGGYGYTF
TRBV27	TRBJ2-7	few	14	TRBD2	TGTGCCAGCAGTTTCCATCGGGGGGTCTACGAGCAGTACTTC	CASSFHRGVYEQYF
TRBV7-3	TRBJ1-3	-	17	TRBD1	TGTGCCAGCAGCTTAAGTGGCGGGACAGCCTCTGGAAACACCATATATTTT	CASSLSGGTASGNTIYF
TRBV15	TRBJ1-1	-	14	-	TGTGCCACCAGCATGCAAGGGGGTTACACTGAAGCTTTCTTT	CATSMQGGYTEAFF
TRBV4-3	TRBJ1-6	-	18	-	TGCGCCAGCAGCCAAGTACTTAGGAGTGAAGGCTTGAATTCACCCCTCCACTTT	CASSQVLRSEGLNSPLHF
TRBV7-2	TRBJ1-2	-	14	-	TGTGCCAGCACCCTAGCAGACAGTCACTATGGCTACACCTTC	CASTLADSHYGYTF
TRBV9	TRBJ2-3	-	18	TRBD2	TGTGCCAGCAGCTCCAGGAAGGGTCTAGCGGGAGGGCCAGATACGCAGTATTTT	CASSSRKGLAGGPDTQYF
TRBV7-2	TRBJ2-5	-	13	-	TGTGCCAGCAGCTGGGCCCCCCAAGAGACCCAGTACTTC	CASSWAPQETQYF
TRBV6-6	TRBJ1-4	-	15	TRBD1	TGTGCCAGCAGCCAACAGGGGCTGGATGGTGAAAAACTGTTTTTT	CASSQQGLDGEKLFF
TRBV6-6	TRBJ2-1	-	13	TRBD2	TGTGCCAGCAGTGGCCGACTAGCGAATGAGCAGTTCTTC	CASSGRLANEQFF
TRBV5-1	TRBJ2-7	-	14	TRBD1	TGCGCCAGCAGCCAGGGACAGGGGAGGCACGAGCAGTACTTC	CASSQGQGRHEQYF
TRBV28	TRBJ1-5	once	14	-	TGTGCCAGCAGTAGACAGTTGAGCAATCAGCCCCAGCATTTT	CASSRQLSNQPQHF
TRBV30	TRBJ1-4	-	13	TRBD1	TGTGCCTGGAGTAGGGACAGGGGTGAAAAACTGTTTTTT	CAWSRDRGEKLFF